A single T cell receptor (beta chain) is shown here with its context. Its target is unknown. This sample is part of a study of cytomegalovirus exposure and HLA in healthy donors. Study overall: A later analysis reported the 120 or so validation repertoires used the same platform as the roughly 700 first-cohort repertoires.

Germline V gene data show CDR1 as SQVTM and CDR2 as ANQGSEA. Trimming took 6 bases from V and 6 from J, leaving 17 bases between them. The CDR3 contains 14 residues. Study outcomes and limitations: Confirmation was obtained in vitro that a few CMV-associated chains are specific for CMV antigens. Rarity held for most TCR sequences, but there were some public TCRs that occurred in many donors.

Generated by immunoSEQ multiplex PCR, the TCRdb table keeps only in-frame clones and is missing some. The table records 60,000 to 80,000 clones, roughly 94% of them present only once. The V call is TRBV29-1, the J call TRBJ2-2, with D perhaps TRBD1 (6 bases). This sequence was found in a woman aged 18-30 years in good health and CMV-seropositive. The source material was PBMCs. CDR3 in amino acids: CSVRSRGEAGELFF. CDR3 coding DNA: TGCAGCGTCCGGTCCAGGGGCGAGGCCGGGGAGCTGTTTTTT.